This passage covers 21 T cell receptor beta chains from one sample sequenced in a study of blood T cell repertoires in COVID-19. Clones were sequenced by immunoSEQ multiplex PCR, and TCRdb holds only the in-frame ones, with some missing. The repertoire holds hundreds of thousands of clones, with about 87% as singletons. The sample consisted of PBMCs or T cells enriched from blood (not recorded which). All receptors come from a woman aged 45 to 65 who had recovered from COVID-19.

The chain couples TRBV24-1 to TRBJ2-1; TRBD2 matches at 12 bases. The length of the CDR3 is 15 residues. Unmatched junction bases numbered 3, after V lost 3 bases and J lost 7 bases. Germline CDR1 is KGHDR and CDR2 is SFDVKD. CDR3 nucleotide sequence: TGTGCCACCAGTGATGCGACTAGCGGGAGTAATGAGCAGTTCTTC. Its translation: CATSDATSGSNEQFF.

The CDR3 sequence is CASRVGDRGTDTQYF. The CDR3 DNA follows: TGTGCCAGCAGGGTAGGGGACAGGGGTACAGATACGCAGTATTTT. The chain couples TRBV7-9 to TRBJ2-3, with TRBD1 matching over 10 bases. This CDR3 has 15 residues. CDR1 is SEHNR and CDR2 is FQNEAQ in the germline V gene (reference sequence). Losses at the gene ends were 6 bases for V and 3 bases for J; bases not matched to a gene: 6.

This sequence joins TRBV6-5 and TRBJ2-1; the D gene is possibly TRBD2 (6 bases). The length of the CDR3 is 15 residues. The germline V gene encodes CDR1 MNHEY and CDR2 SVGAGI. Trimming removed 8 bases from V and 3 bases from J, with 17 bases in between. The CDR3 loop reads CASRGAGPIYNEQFF. In DNA, the CDR3 is TGTGCCAGCCGAGGGGCGGGACCCATCTACAATGAGCAGTTCTTC.

The chain links TRBV27 to TRBJ2-7; TRBD1 might be the D (6 bases). Per the germline V gene, CDR1 is MNHEY and CDR2 is SMNVEV (reference sequence). The CDR3 extends over 15 amino acids. V dropped 5 bases and J dropped 5 bases, with 19 bases sitting between them. The CDR3 region has the DNA TGTGCCAGCAGTCCGGGGACAAGACTTAAGGACGAGCAGTACTTC. Protein product: CASSPGTRLKDEQYF.

V usage is TRBV5-8 and J usage is TRBJ2-2, with 9 nucleotides matching TRBD1. The CDR3 is 15 residues long. Germline V lookup: CDR1 SGHTS, CDR2 YDEGEE. The CDR3 sequence: CATDNRGQNTGELFF. The CDR3 nucleotides read TGTGCAACCGATAACAGGGGGCAGAACACCGGGGAGCTGTTTTTT.

V usage is TRBV6-8 and J usage is TRBJ2-3, with 8 bases matching TRBD2. J was trimmed by 3 bases and V by 4 bases; bases with no gene match: 18. The length of the CDR3 is 19 residues. Germline CDR1 reads MNHGY; CDR2 reads SAAAGT. CDR3 coding DNA: TGTGCCAGCAGTTGGGGGGTAGCGGGGCGGGGTTGGTGGACAGATACGCAGTATTTT. Translation gives CASSWGVAGRGWWTDTQYF.

The V call is TRBV29-1, the J call TRBJ2-7, with 10 bases aligning to TRBD1. After removal of 7 bases from V and 1 base from J, the junction contained 10 bases not matched to a gene. Germline lookup yields CDR1 SQVTM and CDR2 ANQGSEA. The CDR3 sequence is 15 residues long. This CDR3 is CSAENPGQGSYEQYF. Here the CDR3 DNA reads TGCAGCGCAGAAAATCCGGGACAGGGGTCCTACGAGCAGTACTTC.

The chain links TRBV28 to TRBJ1-1, with 8 bases lining up with TRBD1. Germline-derived CDR1 and CDR2 are MDHEN and SYDVKM. CDR3 length: 14 amino acids. Unmatched junction bases numbered 10, after V lost 7 bases and J lost 6 bases. The CDR3 DNA reads as TGTGCCAGCATGAGAAGGGACAGGCCCTCTGAAGCTTTCTTT. This codes for CASMRRDRPSEAFF.

This rearrangement joins TRBV7-9 to TRBJ2-1, with a tentative D call TRBD1 (6 bases). The V end was cut by 5 bases, the J end by 3 bases, with 14 bases between. CDR3 length: 15 residues. Germline assignment: CDR1 SEHNR and CDR2 FQNEAQ (reference sequence). In nucleotides, the CDR3 is TGTGCCAGCAGCCCACCAGGGGTTGTCTACAATGAGCAGTTCTTC. This sequence encodes CASSPPGVVYNEQFF.

This clone was counted between two and nine times. V gene TRBV28 combines with J gene TRBJ2-1, with D possibly TRBD1 on 5 matching bases. In germline, CDR1 is MDHEN, CDR2 SYDVKM. Trimming cost V 5 bases and J 6 bases, with 14 bases left between them. The CDR3 loop spans 14 amino acids. The CDR3 loop reads CASSEPRGANEQFF. In DNA form, the CDR3 reads TGTGCCAGCAGTGAACCAAGGGGTGCCAATGAGCAGTTCTTC.

As for this clone: This same CDR3 is encoded by further DNA sequences in the sample. The CDR3, as DNA: TGTGCCAGCAGACTGGACAGGAATCAGCCCCAGCATTTT. It specifies CASRLDRNQPQHF. The chain carries TRBV28 and TRBJ1-5, with 7 bases aligning to TRBD1. The CDR3 is made up of 13 amino acids. Looked up from germline, CDR1 is MDHEN and CDR2 is SYDVKM. Trimming cost V 6 bases and J 4 bases; bases outside gene matches: 3. Looking up the rest from reference TRBV28 and TRBJ1-5 gives the full variable domain: DVKVTQSSRYLVKRTGEKVFLECVQDMDHENMFWYRQDPGLGLRLIYFSYDVKMKEKGDIPEGYSVSREKKERFSLILESASTNQTSMYLCASRLDRNQPQHFGDGTRLSIL.

This rearrangement joins TRBV7-9 to TRBJ2-2; 9 bases agree with TRBD1. Trimming cost V 5 bases and J 7 bases; bases outside gene matches: 14. Germline V CDR1 and CDR2: SEHNR, FQNEAQ (reference sequence). The CDR3 is 17 amino acids. CDR3 residues: CASSDPPDRGIFGELFF. The CDR3 region has the DNA TGTGCCAGCAGCGATCCCCCCGACAGGGGGATTTTCGGGGAGCTGTTTTTT.

In regard to this clone: The sample carries other DNA sequences with the same CDR3. This rearrangement joins TRBV28 to TRBJ1-2; 8 nucleotides line up with TRBD1. The ends lost 5 bases at V and 2 bases at J; junction bases unmatched: 1. CDR3 size: 13 residues. Germline V gene lookup returns CDR1 MDHEN and CDR2 SYDVKM. The CDR3 nucleotides read TGTGCCAGCAGTCCAGGGGGCAACTATGGCTACACCTTC. Amino acid sequence: CASSPGGNYGYTF.

With regard to this clone: Additional DNA sequences in this sample encode the identical CDR3. V is TRBV20-1 and J is TRBJ2-3; no definite D call. Trimming took 3 bases from V and 6 from J, leaving 7 bases between them. Germline loops: CDR1 DFQATT, CDR2 SNEGSKA (reference sequence). CDR3 length equals 11 residues. The CDR3 sequence is CSASVTDTQYF. CDR3 DNA: TGCAGTGCTAGTGTAACTGATACGCAGTATTTT.

The V call is TRBV5-1, the J call TRBJ2-1; TRBD2 aligns across 11 bases. V shed 3 bases and J 8 bases; nucleotides not matched to a gene: 13. Germline V gene lookup returns CDR1 SGHRS and CDR2 YFSETQ. The CDR3 loop spans 17 amino acids. The CDR3 is CASSWGIAGGPRDEQFF. DNA of the CDR3: TGCGCCAGCAGCTGGGGGATAGCGGGAGGGCCGAGGGATGAGCAGTTCTTC.

V gene TRBV2 combines with J gene TRBJ2-7; 9 nucleotides align to TRBD2. Germline assignment: CDR1 SNHLY and CDR2 FYNNEI. V lost 6 bases and J lost 3; bases outside the gene matches: 9. CDR3 length: 15 residues. The CDR3 region has the DNA TGTGCCAGCAGACCCACGACTAGCGGTATCTACGAGCAGTACTTC. Protein: CASRPTTSGIYEQYF.

The chain uses TRBV24-1 and TRBJ1-1, with 9 bases identical to TRBD1. Germline V gene data show CDR1 as KGHDR and CDR2 as SFDVKD. CDR3 length equals 15 residues. V lost 3 bases to trimming and J lost 1 base; unmatched junction nucleotides: 2. CDR3 sequence reads: CATSDRDRENTEAFF. The CDR3 DNA sequence: TGTGCCACCAGTGATCGGGACAGGGAGAACACTGAAGCTTTCTTT.

The chain links TRBV28 to TRBJ2-7; 7 bases line up with TRBD1. Germline V lookup: CDR1 MDHEN, CDR2 SYDVKM. Trimming cost V 2 bases and J 1 base; bases outside gene matches: 2. The CDR3 is made up of 14 amino acids. Written as DNA, the CDR3 is TGTGCCAGCAGTTTAAGGGGGCAGTCCTACGAGCAGTACTTC. Its translation: CASSLRGQSYEQYF.

The chain has TRBV3-1 (or the pseudogene TRBV3-2) and TRBJ2-7, with 7 bases matching TRBD2. CDR1 is LGHDT and CDR2 is YNNKEL in the germline V gene (reference sequence). The ends lost 3 bases at V and 4 bases at J; junction bases unmatched: 9. The CDR3 covers 15 residues. CDR3 residues: CASSQPTSEPYEQYF. The CDR3 nucleotides are TGTGCCAGCAGCCAGCCAACTAGCGAACCTTACGAGCAGTACTTC.

V and J are TRBV29-1 and TRBJ1-3; D perhaps matches TRBD1 (5 bases). The CDR3 runs to 13 residues. CDR1 and CDR2 from the germline V gene are SQVTM and ANQGSEA. V lost 5 bases, J lost 0 bases, and 8 bases lay in between. Here the CDR3 reads CSVLTGSGNTIYF. The CDR3, as DNA: TGCAGCGTTCTTACAGGCTCTGGAAACACCATATATTTT.

V usage is TRBV19 and J usage is TRBJ2-3; D might be TRBD2 (5 bases). The ends were cut back, 10 bases at V and 4 bases at J, with 18 bases in the middle. Germline CDR1 LNHDA, CDR2 SQIVND (reference sequence). The CDR3 runs to 14 residues. CDR3 in amino acids: CATGLFQAPDTQYF. The CDR3 nucleotides read TGTGCCACCGGACTCTTCCAGGCTCCAGATACGCAGTATTTT.